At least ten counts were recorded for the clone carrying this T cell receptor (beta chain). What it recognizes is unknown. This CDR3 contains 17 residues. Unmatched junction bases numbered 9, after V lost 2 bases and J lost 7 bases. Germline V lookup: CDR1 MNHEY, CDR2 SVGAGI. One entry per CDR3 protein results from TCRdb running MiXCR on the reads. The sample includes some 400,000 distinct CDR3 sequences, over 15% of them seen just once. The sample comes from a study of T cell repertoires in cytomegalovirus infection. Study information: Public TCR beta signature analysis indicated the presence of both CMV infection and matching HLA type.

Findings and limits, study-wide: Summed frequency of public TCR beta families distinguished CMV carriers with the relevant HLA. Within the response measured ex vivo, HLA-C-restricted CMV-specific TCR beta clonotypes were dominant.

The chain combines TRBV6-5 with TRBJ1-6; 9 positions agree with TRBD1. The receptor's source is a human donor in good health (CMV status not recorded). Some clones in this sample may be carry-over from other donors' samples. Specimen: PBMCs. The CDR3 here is CASSYAGTGIGNSPLHF. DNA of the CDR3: TGTGCCAGCAGTTACGCCGGGACAGGGATAGGCAATTCACCCCTCCACTTT.